This T cell receptor (beta chain) was captured in a study of T cells in Graves' hyperthyroidism and ophthalmopathy. Notes on the study in general: Blood held most thyroid clonotypes expanded above 0.001 frequency.

This clonotype was observed a few times. Its cognate antigen is unknown. CDR3 length: 16 residues. The ends lost 6 bases at V and 0 bases at J; junction bases unmatched: 7. Using RNA transcripts as the source, TCR beta CDR3 regions were amplified. The primer set for the first-round RT-PCR of the TCR CDR3 was HTBI. TCRdb re-analysed the multiplex PCR reads in MiXCR, keeping a single row per CDR3 protein. The table records roughly 380,000 distinct CDR3 sequences, roughly 14% of them present only once. Blood was obtained at the first hyperthyroidism diagnosis, which preceded any ophthalmopathy symptoms. This receptor was taken from a man in his thirties or forties with Graves' hyperthyroidism that later progressed to Graves' ophthalmopathy. The chain links TRBV12-3 or TRBV12-4 to TRBJ1-3; 8 bases align to TRBD1. The source material was blood. In DNA, the CDR3 is TGTGCCAGCAGCCCGGGACAGGTGATCTCTGGAAACACCATATATTTT. It specifies CASSPGQVISGNTIYF.